This entry features one T cell receptor (beta chain) sequence. Using a J-beta primer mix together with a sample-barcoded 5' primer, a second PCR was run for about 7 to 12 cycles. TCRdb passed the 5' RACE reads through MiXCR, listing each CDR3 protein once. The sample holds approximately 800,000 distinct CDR3 sequences, 25% seen once. These data come from a study of blood T cells in healthy people across ages. The V end was cut by 3 bases, the J end by 4 bases, with 13 bases between. The length of the CDR3 is 14 residues. Germline CDR1 reads DFQATT; CDR2 reads SNEGSKA (reference sequence). The same sample was also studied in work on T cells of mothers and their children.

The clonotype comes from a boy between 5 and 17 years old in good health. The V and J genes are TRBV20-1 and TRBJ2-1; D is perhaps TRBD2 (6 bases). The sample taken for sequencing was blood. The CDR3 here is CSARRRGVYNEQFF. CDR3 DNA sequence: TGCAGTGCTAGGCGGAGGGGCGTGTACAATGAGCAGTTCTTC.